Following are 8 T cell receptor beta chains from one sample sequenced in a study of neoadjuvant anti-PD-1 for oral cavity cancer (dated by TCRdb to about 2021). The method was the immunoSEQ multiplex PCR assay. TCRdb retrieved this table from immuneACCESS and kept in-frame rearrangements only. Not all clones are present; in checked studies, unresolved V genes account for under half, and no reason is known for the remainder. The sample profile shows about 12,000 clones; 70% to 80% of them were found once. Jointly, the top ten make up around 2.5% of the sample. Explained via the paper, the time point label denotes: after neoadjuvant nivolumab, at surgical resection. Material: PBMCs, obtained after nivolumab (anti-PD-1) treatment. These receptors were taken from a person between 35 and 79 years old with oral cavity squamous cell carcinoma.

V gene TRBV9 combines with J gene TRBJ1-3, with D perhaps matching TRBD1 (6 bases). V was clipped by 3 bases and J by 4 bases, with 11 bases between them. This CDR3 contains 14 residues. CDR1 and CDR2 (germline): SGDLS, YYNGEE. The CDR3 DNA sequence: TGTGCCAGCAGCGCGACAGGCTCGGGAAACACCATATATTTT. Its translation: CASSATGSGNTIYF.

This clone appeared a few times. The rearrangement links TRBV19 to TRBJ1-2, with D maybe TRBD1 (5 bases). Germline CDR1 LNHDA, CDR2 SQIVND (reference sequence). This CDR3 contains 18 residues. V lost 5 bases and J 1 base, leaving 23 bases between the germline ends. CDR3 loop: CASSARDQGTGINYGYTF. The CDR3 DNA sequence: TGTGCCAGTAGTGCCCGGGACCAGGGTACCGGGATTAACTATGGCTACACCTTC.

About this clone: Likely a read error: the CDR3 ends without its conserved phenylalanine or tryptophan. The DNA is left out, because the CDR3 cannot be placed on it with certainty; the CDR3 is given as TCRdb lists it. This sequence joins TRBV20-1 and TRBJ1-1. Counting both end residues, the CDR3 totals 8 amino acids. CDR1 and CDR2 (germline): DFQATT, SNEGSKA (reference sequence). The CDR3 region is CSAVGGVV.

The chain joins TRBV10-2 to TRBJ2-2, with TRBD1 matching 7 bases. V trimming: 6 bases; J trimming: 3 bases; junction bases outside the gene matches: 13. There are 17 residues in the CDR3. Per germline, CDR1 WSHSY and CDR2 SAAADI. CDR3 coding DNA: TGCGCCAGCAGAATCTCTCCTAGAGGGGGCCACACCGGGGAGCTGTTTTTT. It encodes CASRISPRGGHTGELFF.

This chain links TRBV9 with TRBJ1-6, with D perhaps matching TRBD1 (5 bases). The V end lost 2 bases, the J end lost 6 bases, and 15 bases lay between the germline ends. The germline CDR1 and CDR2 sequences are SGDLS and YYNGEE. This CDR3 region has 16 residues. The CDR3 sequence: CASSVNAGRTNSPLHF. The DNA of the CDR3 is TGTGCCAGCAGCGTTAACGCGGGACGCACTAATTCACCCCTCCACTTT. Supplemented by reference TRBV9 and TRBJ1-6, the full variable domain reads DSGVTQTPKHLITATGQRVTLRCSPRSGDLSVYWYQQSLDQGLQFLIQYYNGEERAKGNILERFSAQQFPDLHSELNLSSLELGDSALYFCASSVNAGRTNSPLHFGNGTRLTVT.

CDR3: CASGLPLPVRSSYNEQFF. The CDR3, as DNA: TGTGCTAGTGGTTTGCCCCTCCCTGTCCGGAGCTCCTACAATGAGCAGTTCTTC. The V gene is TRBV12-5, the J gene TRBJ2-1; D is uncertain. The V gene's germline CDR1 is LGHNT and CDR2 FRNRAP. This CDR3 region has 18 residues. Trimming removed 2 bases from V and 0 bases from J, with 17 bases in between.

V gene TRBV14 combines with J gene TRBJ2-7, with no clear D. The CDR3 spans 15 residues. Germline V lookup: CDR1 SGHDN, CDR2 FVKESK. Trimming cost V 6 bases and J 3 bases, with 18 bases left between them. The CDR3 DNA sequence: TGTGCCAGCAGAAGAGAGTCAACCCCTTACTACGAGCAGTACTTC. Translating it yields CASRRESTPYYEQYF.

CDR3: CAWSVKGGTGELFF. CDR3 sequence (DNA): TGTGCCTGGAGTGTAAAGGGGGGCACCGGGGAGCTGTTTTTT. This chain connects TRBV30 to TRBJ2-2, with D perhaps given as TRBD1 or TRBD2 (6 bases each). Germline-derived CDR1 and CDR2 are GTSNPN and SVGIG (reference sequence). The CDR3 is made up of 14 amino acids. Deletions cut 0 bases from V and 4 bases from J, with 9 bases between.